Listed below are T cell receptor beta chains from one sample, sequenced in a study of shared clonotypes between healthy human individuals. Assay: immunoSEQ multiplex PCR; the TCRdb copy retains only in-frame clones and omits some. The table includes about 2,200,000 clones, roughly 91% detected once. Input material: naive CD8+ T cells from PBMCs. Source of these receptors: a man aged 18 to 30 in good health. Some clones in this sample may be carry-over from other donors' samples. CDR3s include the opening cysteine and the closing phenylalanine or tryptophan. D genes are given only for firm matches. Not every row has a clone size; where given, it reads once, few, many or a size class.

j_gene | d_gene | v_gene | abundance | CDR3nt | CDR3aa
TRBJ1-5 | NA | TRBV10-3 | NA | TGTGCCATCAGTGTTTCGGGGTTTAATCAGCCCCAGCATTTT | CAISVSGFNQPQHF
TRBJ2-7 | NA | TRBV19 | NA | TGTGCCAGCAGGACAGCTGGCTCCTACGAGCAGTACTTC | CASRTAGSYEQYF
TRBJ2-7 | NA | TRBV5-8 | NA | TGTGCCAGCAGCTTCGTCCGGGACTCCTCCTACGAGCAGTACTTC | CASSFVRDSSYEQYF
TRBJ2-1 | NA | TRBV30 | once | TGTGCCTGGAACCTTGGGGGTGAGCAGTTCTTC | CAWNLGGEQFF
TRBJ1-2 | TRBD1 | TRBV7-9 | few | TGTGCCAGCAGCTCAGGACAGGGGATCGAGGGCTACACCTTC | CASSSGQGIEGYTF
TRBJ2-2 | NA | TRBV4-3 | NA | TGCGCCAGCAGCCAAGTACAGGGAAGTTTCACCGGGGAGCTGTTTTTT | CASSQVQGSFTGELFF
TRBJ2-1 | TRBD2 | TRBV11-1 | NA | TGTGCCAGCAGCTTAGCTTCCATGACTAGCGGGAGTGGGAATGAGCAGTTCTTC | CASSLASMTSGSGNEQFF
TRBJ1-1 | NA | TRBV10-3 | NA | TGTGCCATCAGTGCTATAGGAGGGTACACTGAAGCTTTCTTT | CAISAIGGYTEAFF
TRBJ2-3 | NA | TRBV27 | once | TGTGCCAGCAGTTTATCAACAGGGTCGTCAGATACGCAGTATTTT | CASSLSTGSSDTQYF
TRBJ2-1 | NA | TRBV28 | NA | TGTGCCAGCAGCTGGGGGAGCTCCTACAATGAGCAGTTCTTC | CASSWGSSYNEQFF
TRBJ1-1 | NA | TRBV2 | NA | TGTGCCAGCAGTGATCCCAGGGGCTGGAACACTGAAGCTTTCTTT | CASSDPRGWNTEAFF
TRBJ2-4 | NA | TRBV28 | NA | TGTGCCAGCAGTTTATTCGGGGTCATTGAGGGTCAGTACTTC | CASSLFGVIEGQYF
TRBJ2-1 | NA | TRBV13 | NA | TGTGCCAGCAGCTTACTTAATGAGCAGTTCTTC | CASSLLNEQFF
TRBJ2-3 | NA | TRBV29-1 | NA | TGCAGCGTTGAAGTGCCTAACCAAAGTACGCAGTATTTT | CSVEVPNQSTQYF
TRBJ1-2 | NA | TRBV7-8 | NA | TGTGCCAGCAGCTTAAAACCAGGGGAGTTTAGCTATGGCTACACCTTC | CASSLKPGEFSYGYTF
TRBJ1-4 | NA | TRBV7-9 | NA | TGTGCCAGCAGCTTGAATTTTCGCCTGCGGGACATTCATGAAAAACTGTTTTTT | CASSLNFRLRDIHEKLFF
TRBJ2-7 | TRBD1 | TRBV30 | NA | TGTGCCTGGACCTACCCCGAGGGACAGGGTCTTAGCGAGCAGTACTTC | CAWTYPEGQGLSEQYF
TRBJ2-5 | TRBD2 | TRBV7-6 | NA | TGTGCCAGCAGCTTTTCCTCGGCAGCGGGACCTCAAGAGACCCAGTACTTC | CASSFSSAAGPQETQYF
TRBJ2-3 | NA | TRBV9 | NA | TGTGCCAGCAGCGTAGATCCCCATCGGGAGTCTACCACAGATACGCAGTATTTT | CASSVDPHRESTTDTQYF
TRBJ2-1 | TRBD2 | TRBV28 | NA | TGTGCCAGCAGTTTCCCGGCTAGCGGGTACAATGAGCAGTTCTTC | CASSFPASGYNEQFF
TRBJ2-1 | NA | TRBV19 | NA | TGTGCCAGCCGTAGCGGCCGAGGAAGCAATGAGCAGTTCTTC | CASRSGRGSNEQFF
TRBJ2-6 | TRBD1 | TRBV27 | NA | TGTGCCAGCAGTCCCTCACAGGGGCAAACTGGGGCCAACGTCCTGACTTTC | CASSPSQGQTGANVLTF
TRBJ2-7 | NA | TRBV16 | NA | TGTGCCAGCAGCCAAAGTTCCTACGAGCAGTACTTC | CASSQSSYEQYF
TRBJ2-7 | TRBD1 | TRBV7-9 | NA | TGTGCCAGCAACTCTCAGGGGGCAGTAATGTATGGCGAGCAGTACTTC | CASNSQGAVMYGEQYF
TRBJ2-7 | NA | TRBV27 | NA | TGTGCCAGCAGTTTAGGGGGATTCTCCTACGAGCAGTACTTC | CASSLGGFSYEQYF
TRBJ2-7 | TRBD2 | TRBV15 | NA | TGTGCCACCAGCACTACTAGCGGGACCAGCGAGCAGTACTTC | CATSTTSGTSEQYF
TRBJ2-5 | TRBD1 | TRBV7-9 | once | TGTGCCAGCAGCGCGCAACAGGGACAGAGAGAGACCCAGTACTTC | CASSAQQGQRETQYF
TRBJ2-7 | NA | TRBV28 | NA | TGTGCCAGCAGTTGGACCACAGAGGGCTACGAGCAGTACTTC | CASSWTTEGYEQYF
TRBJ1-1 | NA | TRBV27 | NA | TGTGCCAGCAGTTTATCAGTGGTTGAGGGCCGATGCTTT | CASSLSVVEGRCF
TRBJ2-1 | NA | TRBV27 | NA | TGTGCCAGCAGTTTAGCAGGGGATGAGCAGTTCTTC | CASSLAGDEQFF
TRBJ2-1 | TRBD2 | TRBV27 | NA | TGTGCCAGCAGTATACTAGCGGGAGGAGACGAGCAGTTCTTC | CASSILAGGDEQFF
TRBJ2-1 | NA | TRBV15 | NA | TGTGCCACCAGCAGACCTGGGCGCGGAGATGAGCAGTTCTTC | CATSRPGRGDEQFF
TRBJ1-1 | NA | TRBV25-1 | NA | TGTGCCAGCAGCCTCAGGGGAACTGAAGCTTTCTTT | CASSLRGTEAFF
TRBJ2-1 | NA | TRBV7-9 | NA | TGTGCCAGCAGCTTAGTTGTACAGGGCTATGAGCAGTTCTTC | CASSLVVQGYEQFF
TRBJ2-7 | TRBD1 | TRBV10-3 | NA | TGTGCCACTGGAACAGGGGGCATGCCCGACGAGCAGTACTTC | CATGTGGMPDEQYF
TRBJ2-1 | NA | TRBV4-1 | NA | TGCGCCAGCAGCCCGTATGGTGACCCCGAGCAGTTCTTC | CASSPYGDPEQFF
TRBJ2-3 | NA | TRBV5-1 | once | TGCGCCAGCAGCAACAAGCGCTACACAGATACGCAGTATTTT | CASSNKRYTDTQYF
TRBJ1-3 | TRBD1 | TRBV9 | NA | TGTGCCAGCAGCGAGAGACAGGGGGCAGGGGACACCATATATTTT | CASSERQGAGDTIYF
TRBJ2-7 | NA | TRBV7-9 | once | TGTGCCAGCAGCGATCACTCCTACGAGCAGTACTTC | CASSDHSYEQYF
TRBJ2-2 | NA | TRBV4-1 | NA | TGCGCCAGCAGCCAAGTTGAGACCGGGGAGCTGTTTTTT | CASSQVETGELFF
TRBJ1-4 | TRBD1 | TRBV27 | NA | TGTGCCAGCAGTTTGACAGGGGCGTTGGATGAACTGTTTTTT | CASSLTGALDELFF